Below, 5 T cell receptor beta chains from the same sample are listed, as sequenced in a study of T cells in Graves' hyperthyroidism and ophthalmopathy. RNA transcripts provided the source from which TCR beta CDR3 regions were amplified. Researchers ran a first-round RT-PCR on the TCR CDR3 using the HTBI primer set. TCRdb passed the multiplex PCR reads through MiXCR, listing each CDR3 protein once. The repertoire holds around 600,000 distinct CDR3 sequences, with about 14% as singletons. What was sequenced was blood. Source of these receptors: a woman between 45 and 65 years old with Graves' ophthalmopathy.

In its sample, this clonotype was seen many times. CDR3 nucleotide sequence: TGTGCCAGCAGTGAAGAGCATCCGGGACTAGTCAATGAGCAGTTCTTC. Translated, it gives CASSEEHPGLVNEQFF. V is TRBV2 and J is TRBJ2-1; 8 nucleotides match TRBD2. Germline CDR1 and CDR2: SNHLY and FYNNEI. The V and J ends lost 1 base and 6 bases, in that order; junction bases with no gene match: 8. The CDR3 spans 16 residues.

This clonotype has at least ten counts. The chain employs TRBV30 and TRBJ1-4; D possibly corresponds to TRBD1 (5 bases). Germline V gene lookup returns CDR1 GTSNPN and CDR2 SVGIG (reference sequence). With 1 base removed from V and 8 bases from J, the gap between germline ends came to 17 bases. The CDR3 contains 15 residues. The chain's CDR3 is CAWSAHMANREKLFF. The CDR3 bases are TGTGCCTGGAGTGCACATATGGCCAACAGGGAAAAACTGTTTTTT.

The chain carries TRBV15 and TRBJ2-7, with D perhaps matching TRBD1 or TRBD2 (5 bases each). This CDR3 is 15 amino acids long. V lost 1 base to trimming and J lost 0 bases, with 10 bases between them. The germline V gene has CDR1 LNHNV and CDR2 YYDKDF (reference sequence). The CDR3 reads CATSRGGTGSYEQYF. The CDR3 nucleotides read TGTGCCACCAGCAGAGGAGGGACGGGCTCCTACGAGCAGTACTTC.

This clonotype was counted a few times. V usage is TRBV9 and J usage is TRBJ2-3; possibly TRBD2 for D (6 bases). There are 15 residues in the CDR3. Germline loops: CDR1 SGDLS, CDR2 YYNGEE. V was clipped by 4 bases and J by 2 bases, with 14 bases between them. CDR3 in amino acids: CASSYVEGYTDTQYF. CDR3 nucleotide sequence: TGTGCCAGCAGCTACGTGGAGGGGTACACAGATACGCAGTATTTT.

The chain carries TRBV10-3 and TRBJ2-7, with D tentatively TRBD1 (6 bases). Germline lookup yields CDR1 ENHRY and CDR2 SYGVKD. V was pared by 4 bases and J by 4 bases, with 14 bases between. This CDR3 is 14 amino acids long. CDR3 DNA: TGTGCCATCAGTGTGGGACAACTAAAATACGAGCAGTACTTC. Protein sequence: CAISVGQLKYEQYF.